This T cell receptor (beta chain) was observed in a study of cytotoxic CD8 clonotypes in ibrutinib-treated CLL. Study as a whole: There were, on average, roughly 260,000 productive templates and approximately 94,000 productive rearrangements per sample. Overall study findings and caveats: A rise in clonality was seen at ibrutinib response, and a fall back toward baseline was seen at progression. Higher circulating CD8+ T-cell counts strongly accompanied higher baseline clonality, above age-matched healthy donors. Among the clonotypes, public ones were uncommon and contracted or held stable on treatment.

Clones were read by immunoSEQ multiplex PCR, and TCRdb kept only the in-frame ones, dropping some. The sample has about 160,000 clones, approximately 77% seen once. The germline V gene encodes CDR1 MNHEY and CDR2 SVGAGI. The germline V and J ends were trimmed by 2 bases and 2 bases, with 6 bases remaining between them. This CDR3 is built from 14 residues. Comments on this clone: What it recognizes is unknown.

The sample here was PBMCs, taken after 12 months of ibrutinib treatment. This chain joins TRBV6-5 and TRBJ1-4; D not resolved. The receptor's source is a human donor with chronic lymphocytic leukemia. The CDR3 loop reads CASSYGRTNEKLFF. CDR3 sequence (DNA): TGTGCCAGCAGTTACGGCCGGACTAATGAAAAACTGTTTTTT.